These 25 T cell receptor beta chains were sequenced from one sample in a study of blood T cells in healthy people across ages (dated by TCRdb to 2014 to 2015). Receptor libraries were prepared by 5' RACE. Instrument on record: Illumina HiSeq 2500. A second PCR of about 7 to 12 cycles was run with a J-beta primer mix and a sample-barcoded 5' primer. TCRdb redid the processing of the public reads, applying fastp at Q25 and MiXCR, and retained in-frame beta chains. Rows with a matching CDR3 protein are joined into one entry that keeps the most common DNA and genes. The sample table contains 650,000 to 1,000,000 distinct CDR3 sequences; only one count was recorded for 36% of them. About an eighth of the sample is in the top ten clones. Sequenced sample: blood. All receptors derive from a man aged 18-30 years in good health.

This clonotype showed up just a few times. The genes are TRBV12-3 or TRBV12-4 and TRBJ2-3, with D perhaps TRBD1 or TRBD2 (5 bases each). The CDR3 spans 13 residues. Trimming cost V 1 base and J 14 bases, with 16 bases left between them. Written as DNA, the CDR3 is TGTGCCAGCAGTTTAGGTAGGGACCGGCGACGGTATTTT. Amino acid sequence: CASSLGRDRRRYF.

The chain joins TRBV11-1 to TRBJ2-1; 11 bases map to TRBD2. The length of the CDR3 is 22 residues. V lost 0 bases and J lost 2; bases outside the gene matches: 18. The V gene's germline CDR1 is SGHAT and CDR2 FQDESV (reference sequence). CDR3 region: CASSLALRGLAVPASPYNEQFF. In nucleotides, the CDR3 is TGTGCCAGCAGCTTAGCGTTGAGGGGACTAGCGGTCCCTGCGAGCCCCTACAATGAGCAGTTCTTC.

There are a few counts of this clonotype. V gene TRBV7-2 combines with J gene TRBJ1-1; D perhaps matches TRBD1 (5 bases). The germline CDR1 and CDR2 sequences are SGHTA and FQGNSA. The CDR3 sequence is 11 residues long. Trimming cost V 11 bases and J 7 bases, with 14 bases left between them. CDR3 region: CAVLRDGEAFF. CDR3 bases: TGTGCCGTACTCCGGGACGGTGAAGCTTTCTTT.

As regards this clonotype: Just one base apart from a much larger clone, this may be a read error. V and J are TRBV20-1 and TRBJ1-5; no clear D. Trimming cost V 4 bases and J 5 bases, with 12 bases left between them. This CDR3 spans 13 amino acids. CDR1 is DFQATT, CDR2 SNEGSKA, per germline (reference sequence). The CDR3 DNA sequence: TGCAGTGCTACTAGCCGGGGTGATCAGCCCCAGCATTTT. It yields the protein CSATSRGDQPQHF.

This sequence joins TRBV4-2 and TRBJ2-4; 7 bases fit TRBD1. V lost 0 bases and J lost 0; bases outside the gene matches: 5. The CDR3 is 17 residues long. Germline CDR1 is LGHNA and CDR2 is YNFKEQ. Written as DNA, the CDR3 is TGTGCCAGCAGCCAAGAGGGCTCAGGGGGAGCCAAAAACATTCAGTACTTC. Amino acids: CASSQEGSGGAKNIQYF.

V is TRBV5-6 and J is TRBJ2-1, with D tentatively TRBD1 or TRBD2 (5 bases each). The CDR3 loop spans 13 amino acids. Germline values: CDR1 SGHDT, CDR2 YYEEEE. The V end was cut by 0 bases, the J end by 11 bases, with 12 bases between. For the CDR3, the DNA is TGTGCCAGCAGCTTGGATGTGTCGGGACAGCAGTTCTTC. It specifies CASSLDVSGQQFF.

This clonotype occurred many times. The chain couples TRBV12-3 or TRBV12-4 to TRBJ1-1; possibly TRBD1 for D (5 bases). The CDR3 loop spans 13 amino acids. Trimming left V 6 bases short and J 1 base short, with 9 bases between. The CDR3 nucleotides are TGTGCCAGCAGGCGCACAGGGAACACTGAAGCTTTCTTT. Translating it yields CASRRTGNTEAFF.

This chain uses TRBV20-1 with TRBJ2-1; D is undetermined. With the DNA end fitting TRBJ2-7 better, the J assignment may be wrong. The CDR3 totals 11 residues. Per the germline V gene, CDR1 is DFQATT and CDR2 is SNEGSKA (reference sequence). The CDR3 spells CSATAANEQYF. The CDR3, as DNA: TGCAGTGCTACAGCCGCAAATGAGCAGTACTTC.

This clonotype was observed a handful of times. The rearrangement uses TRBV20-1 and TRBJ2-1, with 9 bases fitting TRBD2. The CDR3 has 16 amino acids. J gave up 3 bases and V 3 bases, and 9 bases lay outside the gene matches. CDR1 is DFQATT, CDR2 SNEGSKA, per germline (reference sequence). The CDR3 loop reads CSASPRAGGLYNEQFF. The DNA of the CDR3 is TGCAGTGCTAGCCCCCGAGCGGGGGGCCTCTACAATGAGCAGTTCTTC.

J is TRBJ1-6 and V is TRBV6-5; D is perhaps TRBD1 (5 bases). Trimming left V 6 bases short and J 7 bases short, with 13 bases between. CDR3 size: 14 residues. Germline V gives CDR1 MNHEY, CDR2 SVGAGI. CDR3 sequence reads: CASRVGAGNSPLHF. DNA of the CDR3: TGTGCCAGCAGGGTCGGGGCGGGCAATTCACCCCTCCACTTT.

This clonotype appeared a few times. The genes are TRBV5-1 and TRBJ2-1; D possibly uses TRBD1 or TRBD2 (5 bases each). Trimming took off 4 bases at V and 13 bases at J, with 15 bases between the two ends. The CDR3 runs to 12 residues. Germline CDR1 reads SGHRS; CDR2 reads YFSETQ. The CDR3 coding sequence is TGCGCCAGCAGCGAAAGTGGGACGGATCAGTTCTTC. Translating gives CASSESGTDQFF.

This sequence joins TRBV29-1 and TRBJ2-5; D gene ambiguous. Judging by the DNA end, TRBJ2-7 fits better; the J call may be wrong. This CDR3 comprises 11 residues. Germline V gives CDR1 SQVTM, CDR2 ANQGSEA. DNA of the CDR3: TGCAGCGCCTCGTGGGGATACGAGCAGTACTTC. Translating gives CSASWGYEQYF.

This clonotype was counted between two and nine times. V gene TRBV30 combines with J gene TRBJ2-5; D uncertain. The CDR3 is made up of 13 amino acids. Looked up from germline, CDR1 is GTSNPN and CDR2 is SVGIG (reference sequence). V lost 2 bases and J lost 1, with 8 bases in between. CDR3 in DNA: TGTGCCTGGAGTTTAAGCAGCCAAGAGACCCAGTACTTC. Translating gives CAWSLSSQETQYF.

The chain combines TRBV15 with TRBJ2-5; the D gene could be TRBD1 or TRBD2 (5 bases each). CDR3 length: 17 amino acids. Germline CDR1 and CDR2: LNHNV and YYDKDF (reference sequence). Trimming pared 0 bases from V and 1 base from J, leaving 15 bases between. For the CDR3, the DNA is TGTGCCACCAGCAGAGATCGGGGCCCTAAAATCCAAGAGACCCAGTACTTC. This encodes CATSRDRGPKIQETQYF.

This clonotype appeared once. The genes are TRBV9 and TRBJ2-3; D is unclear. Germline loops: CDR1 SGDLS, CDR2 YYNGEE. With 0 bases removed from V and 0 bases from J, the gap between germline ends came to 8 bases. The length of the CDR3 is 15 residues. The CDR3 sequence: CASSVDHLSTDTQYF. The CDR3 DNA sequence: TGTGCCAGCAGCGTAGACCACCTAAGCACAGATACGCAGTATTTT.

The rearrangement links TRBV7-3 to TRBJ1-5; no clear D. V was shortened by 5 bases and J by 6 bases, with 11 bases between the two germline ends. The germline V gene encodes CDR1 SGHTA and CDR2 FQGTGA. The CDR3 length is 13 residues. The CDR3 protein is CASSVSHGQPQHF. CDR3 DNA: TGTGCCAGCAGCGTCAGTCACGGTCAGCCCCAGCATTTT.

CDR3 in amino acids: CASSQEWFYGYTF. In DNA form, the CDR3 reads TGTGCCAGCAGCCAAGAGTGGTTCTATGGCTACACCTTC. The chain links TRBV3-1 to TRBJ1-2; unclear D gene. Germline V CDR1 and CDR2: LGHDT, YNNKEL (reference sequence). The CDR3 consists of 13 residues. Trimming shortened V by 0 bases and J by 4 bases, and 6 bases separated the two germline ends.

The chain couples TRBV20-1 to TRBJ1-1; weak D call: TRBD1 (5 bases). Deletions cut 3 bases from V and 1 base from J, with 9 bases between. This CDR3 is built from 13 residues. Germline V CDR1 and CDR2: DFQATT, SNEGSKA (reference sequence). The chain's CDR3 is CSASQGPNTEAFF. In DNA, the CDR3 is TGCAGTGCTAGTCAGGGACCGAACACTGAAGCTTTCTTT.

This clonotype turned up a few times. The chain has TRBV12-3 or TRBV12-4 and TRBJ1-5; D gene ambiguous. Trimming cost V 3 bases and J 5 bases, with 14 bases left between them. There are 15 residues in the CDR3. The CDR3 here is CASSFSGSFDQPQHF. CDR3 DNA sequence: TGTGCCAGCAGTTTCTCGGGAAGTTTTGATCAGCCCCAGCATTTT.

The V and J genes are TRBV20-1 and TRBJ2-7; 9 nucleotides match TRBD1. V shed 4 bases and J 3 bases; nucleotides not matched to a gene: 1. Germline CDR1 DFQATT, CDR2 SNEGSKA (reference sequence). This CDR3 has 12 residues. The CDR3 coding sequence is TGCAGTGCTAAGGACAGGGGCTACGAGCAGTACTTC. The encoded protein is CSAKDRGYEQYF.

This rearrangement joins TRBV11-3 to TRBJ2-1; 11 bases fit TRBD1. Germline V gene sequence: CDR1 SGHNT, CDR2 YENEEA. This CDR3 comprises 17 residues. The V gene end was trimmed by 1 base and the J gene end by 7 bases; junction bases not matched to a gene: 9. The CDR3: CASSLGSGTGGNNEQFF. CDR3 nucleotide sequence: TGTGCCAGCAGCTTAGGCTCCGGGACAGGGGGGAATAATGAGCAGTTCTTC.

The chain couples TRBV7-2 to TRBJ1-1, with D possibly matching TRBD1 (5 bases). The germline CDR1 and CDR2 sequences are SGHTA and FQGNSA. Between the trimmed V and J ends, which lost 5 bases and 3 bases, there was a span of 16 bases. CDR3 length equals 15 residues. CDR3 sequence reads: CASSPDSNRDTEAFF. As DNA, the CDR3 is TGTGCCAGCAGCCCTGACAGTAATCGGGACACTGAAGCTTTCTTT.

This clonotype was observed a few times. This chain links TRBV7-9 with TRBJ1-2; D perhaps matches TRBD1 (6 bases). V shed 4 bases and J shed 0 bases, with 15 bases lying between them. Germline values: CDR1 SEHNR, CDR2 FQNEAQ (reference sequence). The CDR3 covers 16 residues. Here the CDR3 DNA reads TGTGCCAGCAGCTCCGTGGGCGGGGGCCCTAACTATGGCTACACCTTC. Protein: CASSSVGGGPNYGYTF. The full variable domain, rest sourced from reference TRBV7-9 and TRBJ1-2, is DTGVSQNPRHKITKRGQNVTFRCDPISEHNRLYWYRQTLGQGPEFLTYFQNEAQLEKSRLLSDRFSAERPKGSFSTLEIQRTEQGDSAMYLCASSSVGGGPNYGYTFGSGTRLTVV.

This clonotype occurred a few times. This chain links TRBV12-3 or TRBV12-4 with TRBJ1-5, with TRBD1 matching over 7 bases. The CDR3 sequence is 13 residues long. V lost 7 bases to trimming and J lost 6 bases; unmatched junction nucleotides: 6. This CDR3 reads CASTDREGQPQHF. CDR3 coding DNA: TGTGCCAGCACAGACAGGGAGGGTCAGCCCCAGCATTTT.

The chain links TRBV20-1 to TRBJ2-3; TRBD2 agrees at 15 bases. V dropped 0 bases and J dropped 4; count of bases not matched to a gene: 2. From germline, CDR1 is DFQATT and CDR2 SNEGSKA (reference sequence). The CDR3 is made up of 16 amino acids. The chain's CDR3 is CSARDGLAGGPDTQYF. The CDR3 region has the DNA TGCAGTGCTAGAGATGGACTAGCGGGAGGGCCAGATACGCAGTATTTT.